Listed here are 20 T cell receptor beta chains from one sample, sequenced in a study of T cells in Graves' hyperthyroidism and ophthalmopathy. Amplification of TCR beta CDR3 regions was performed using RNA transcripts as template. During a first-round RT-PCR of the TCR CDR3, the HTBI primer set was used. MiXCR was run by TCRdb on the multiplex PCR reads, yielding one entry per CDR3 protein. The sample yields over 400,000 distinct CDR3 sequences, about 20% seen once. The sample taken for sequencing was blood. These receptors all come from a woman in her 70s with Graves' ophthalmopathy.

The rearrangement links TRBV20-1 to TRBJ2-3, with TRBD2 matching over 11 bases. CDR3 length: 14 residues. CDR1 and CDR2 from the germline V gene are DFQATT and SNEGSKA (reference sequence). The J segment lost 4 bases and the V segment lost 5 bases, leaving 5 bases of the junction unmatched. The CDR3 bases are TGCAGTGCTCAACTAGCGGGAGTATCAGATACGCAGTATTTT. It is translated as CSAQLAGVSDTQYF.

As to this clonotype: At one end, the junction sequence differs from germline, possibly due to a read error. The rearrangement joins TRBV2 to TRBJ2-5; D unresolved. CDR1 SNHLY and CDR2 FYNNEI come from the germline V gene. This CDR3 contains 9 residues. Written as DNA, the CDR3 is TGTGCCAGCAGTCTGCGCATCGACTTC. Amino acid sequence: CASSLRIDF.

The chain employs TRBV20-1 and TRBJ1-4; D gene ambiguous. The germline V gene has CDR1 DFQATT and CDR2 SNEGSKA (reference sequence). V lost 7 bases to trimming and J lost 6 bases, with 15 bases between them. CDR3 size: 13 residues. CDR3 residues: CSVRTLGDEKLFF. The CDR3 coding sequence is TGCAGTGTACGGACGCTCGGTGATGAAAAACTGTTTTTT.

This clonotype was counted between two and nine times. The genes are TRBV12-3 or TRBV12-4 and TRBJ2-7; D is ambiguous. The V and J ends lost 2 bases and 7 bases respectively, with 6 bases between them. The CDR3 is 11 amino acids. This CDR3 reads CASSLLEEQYF. CDR3 DNA sequence: TGTGCCAGCAGTTTATTGGAGGAGCAGTACTTC.

This clonotype was seen repeatedly, ten times or more. The chain recombines TRBV28 with TRBJ2-3; 7 bases line up with TRBD2. Per germline, CDR1 MDHEN and CDR2 SYDVKM. The CDR3 sequence is 14 residues long. The J segment lost 7 bases and the V segment lost 5 bases, leaving 9 bases of the junction unmatched. For the CDR3, the DNA is TGTGCCAGCAGTCCGGGCGGGGGACCAAATACGCAGTATTTT. The encoded protein is CASSPGGGPNTQYF.

This clonotype was observed a handful of times. The chain combines TRBV10-3 with TRBJ2-1, with a tentative D call TRBD2 (6 bases). The CDR3 runs to 16 residues. Trimming removed 4 bases at V and 0 bases at J, with 13 bases between. Germline V CDR1 and CDR2: ENHRY, SYGVKD. The CDR3 loop reads CAISGLARHSYNEQFF. Written as DNA, the CDR3 is TGTGCCATCAGTGGGCTAGCGAGGCACTCCTACAATGAGCAGTTCTTC.

On this clonotype: A junction end diverges from the germline sequence, so it may reflect a read error. The chain links TRBV5-5 to TRBJ2-2; D possibly corresponds to TRBD1 (6 bases). The CDR3 is made up of 17 amino acids. Per the germline V gene, CDR1 is SGHKS and CDR2 is YYEKEE (reference sequence). CDR3 region: CASSLKGTNANTGELFF. CDR3 nucleotides: TGCGCCAGCAGCCTAAAAGGGACAAATGCGAACACCGGGGAGCTGTTTTTT.

In this sample, this clonotype turned up a few times. The chain employs TRBV11-1 and TRBJ2-7; D not resolved. Germline V gene data show CDR1 as SGHAT and CDR2 as FQDESV (reference sequence). The CDR3 has 16 residues. The V end was cut by 0 bases, the J end by 5 bases, with 17 bases between. Here the CDR3 DNA reads TGTGCCAGCAGCTTAGCGGGCAGTGGAGTTTGGGACGAGCAGTACTTC. It yields the protein CASSLAGSGVWDEQYF.

There are a few counts of this clonotype. The gene calls are TRBV30 and TRBJ1-6; 10 bases agree with TRBD1. The V gene's germline CDR1 is GTSNPN and CDR2 SVGIG (reference sequence). Losses at the gene ends were 4 bases for V and 10 bases for J; bases not matched to a gene: 4. The CDR3 spans 13 residues. CDR3 in amino acids: CAWTGTGDSPLHF. The CDR3 DNA sequence: TGTGCCTGGACCGGGACAGGGGACTCACCCCTCCACTTT.

This rearrangement joins TRBV7-2 to TRBJ1-3, with no clear D. V gave up 2 bases and J gave up 0 bases, with 14 bases separating them. Looked up from germline, CDR1 is SGHTA and CDR2 is FQGNSA. The CDR3 totals 17 residues. CDR3 DNA sequence: TGTGCCAGCAGCTTATCTAAGGGTGGCCTCTCTGGAAACACCATATATTTT. Its translation is CASSLSKGGLSGNTIYF.

At least ten counts were recorded for this clonotype. The genes are TRBV15 and TRBJ1-5; 8 positions agree with TRBD1. The length of the CDR3 is 14 residues. V lost 3 bases and J lost 7; bases outside the gene matches: 5. Germline V CDR1 and CDR2: LNHNV, YYDKDF (reference sequence). The CDR3 loop reads CATSRDRVRQPQHF. CDR3 DNA: TGTGCCACCAGCAGGGACAGGGTTAGACAGCCCCAGCATTTT.

The chain links TRBV10-2 to TRBJ1-1; unclear D gene. The CDR3 spans 16 residues. CDR1 is WSHSY, CDR2 SAAADI, per germline. Trimming shortened V by 0 bases and J by 0 bases, and 11 bases separated the two germline ends. CDR3 residues: CASSESKWGMNTEAFF. The CDR3 bases are TGCGCCAGCAGTGAGTCGAAATGGGGTATGAACACTGAAGCTTTCTTT.

This clonotype was detected only a few times. The chain couples TRBV20-1 to TRBJ2-7; 8 bases agree with TRBD1. Germline values: CDR1 DFQATT, CDR2 SNEGSKA (reference sequence). V shed 5 bases and J 5 bases; nucleotides not matched to a gene: 8. This CDR3 has 13 residues. CDR3: CSALQGARDEQYF. The DNA of the CDR3 is TGCAGTGCTCTTCAGGGGGCGCGGGACGAGCAGTACTTC.

This clonotype appeared a few times. The chain joins TRBV6-1 to TRBJ1-3; 7 nucleotides match TRBD1. Trimming cost V 5 bases and J 1 base; bases outside gene matches: 14. CDR3 length: 18 amino acids. Germline V gene sequence: CDR1 MNHNS, CDR2 SASEGT. The CDR3 nucleotides are TGTGCCAGCAGTTCCCTTTTGACAGGGCCATGGTCTGGAAACACCATATATTTT. As protein: CASSSLLTGPWSGNTIYF.

This clonotype was observed a few times. The chain employs TRBV12-3 or TRBV12-4 and TRBJ1-2; D gene ambiguous. This CDR3 is 11 amino acids long. Trimming took 8 bases from V and 8 from J, leaving 12 bases between them. This CDR3 is CASGPVGGYTF. CDR3 nucleotides: TGTGCCAGCGGCCCCGTAGGAGGCTACACCTTC.

This clonotype was found many times. The chain combines TRBV18 with TRBJ1-1; no firm D call. Germline values: CDR1 KGHSH, CDR2 LQKENI. The CDR3 covers 15 residues. V was clipped by 2 bases and J by 4 bases, with 14 bases between them. This CDR3 reads CASSPTGPQPTEAFF. The DNA for the CDR3 is TGTGCCAGCTCACCAACTGGGCCCCAGCCCACTGAAGCTTTCTTT. Together with reference TRBV18 and TRBJ1-1, the CDR3 gives the full variable domain: NAGVMQNPRHLVRRRGQEARLRCSPMKGHSHVYWYRQLPEEGLKFMVYLQKENIIDESGMPKERFSAEFPKEGPSILRIQQVVRGDSAAYFCASSPTGPQPTEAFFGQGTRLTVV.

J is TRBJ2-7 and V is TRBV25-1, with a tentative D call TRBD2 (5 bases). Germline V lookup: CDR1 MGHDK, CDR2 SYGVNS. The CDR3 covers 15 residues. The V and J ends lost 6 bases and 1 base respectively, with 16 bases between them. CDR3 in amino acids: CASRTEGRLSYEQYF. The CDR3 DNA is TGTGCCAGCAGGACCGAGGGCCGCCTTTCCTACGAGCAGTACTTC.

This clonotype was recorded at least ten times. DNA of the CDR3: TGTGCCAGCAGTTTCCTCGCGCGGACTTGGGCTTTCTTT. Amino acid sequence: CASSFLARTWAFF. The rearrangement uses TRBV28 and TRBJ1-1; D is undetermined. Per germline, CDR1 MDHEN and CDR2 SYDVKM. The CDR3 is 13 residues long. Between the trimmed V and J ends, which lost 3 bases and 11 bases, there was a span of 16 bases.

The J gene is TRBJ2-7, the V gene TRBV29-1; a possible D gene is TRBD1 (6 bases). Germline CDR1 SQVTM, CDR2 ANQGSEA. This CDR3 is built from 12 residues. V was pared by 6 bases and J by 3 bases, with 12 bases between. The CDR3 coding sequence is TGCAGCGTACAGGGAAACTACTACGAGCAGTACTTC. Translating gives CSVQGNYYEQYF.

The chain uses TRBV10-3 and TRBJ2-2, with D possibly being TRBD2 (5 bases). The CDR3 length is 14 residues. CDR1 ENHRY and CDR2 SYGVKD come from the germline V gene. Deletions cut 10 bases from V and 0 bases from J, with 12 bases between. In nucleotides, the CDR3 is TGTGCCACCTTCGAGGGCCCGAACACCGGGGAGCTGTTTTTT. Protein sequence: CATFEGPNTGELFF.